This T cell receptor beta chain stems from a study of cytomegalovirus exposure and HLA in healthy donors. 60 Vbeta and 13 Jbeta primers were used in PCR. Sequencing was performed with immunoSEQ multiplex PCR; in TCRdb, only in-frame clones are kept and a portion is missing. The data contain about 93,000 clones, around three fifths of them seen just once; the ten biggest clones take up 5.9%. This CDR3 has 15 residues. Unmatched junction bases numbered 7, after V lost 1 base and J lost 10 bases. Germline V gene sequence: CDR1 SGHRS, CDR2 YFSETQ. The TCR comes from a boy aged 5-17 years in good health and CMV-seropositive. What was sequenced was PBMCs. The chain couples TRBV5-1 to TRBJ2-1; 11 bases match TRBD2. In DNA form, the CDR3 reads TGCGCCAGCAGCTTGTTTGGACTAGCGGGCCCCGAGCAGTTCTTC. Its translation is CASSLFGLAGPEQFF.